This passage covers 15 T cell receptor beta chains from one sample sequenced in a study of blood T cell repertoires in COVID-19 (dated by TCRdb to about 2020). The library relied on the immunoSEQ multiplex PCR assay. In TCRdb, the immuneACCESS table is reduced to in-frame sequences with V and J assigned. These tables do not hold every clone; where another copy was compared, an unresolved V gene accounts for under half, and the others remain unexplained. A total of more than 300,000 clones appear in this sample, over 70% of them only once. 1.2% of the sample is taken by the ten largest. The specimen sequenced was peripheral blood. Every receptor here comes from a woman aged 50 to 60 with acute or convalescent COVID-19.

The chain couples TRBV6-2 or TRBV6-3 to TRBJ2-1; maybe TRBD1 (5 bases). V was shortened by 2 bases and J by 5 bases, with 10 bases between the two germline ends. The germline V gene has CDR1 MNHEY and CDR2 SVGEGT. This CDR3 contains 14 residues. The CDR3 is CASSYPSRDNEQFF. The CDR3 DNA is TGTGCCAGCAGTTACCCGTCCAGGGACAATGAGCAGTTCTTC.

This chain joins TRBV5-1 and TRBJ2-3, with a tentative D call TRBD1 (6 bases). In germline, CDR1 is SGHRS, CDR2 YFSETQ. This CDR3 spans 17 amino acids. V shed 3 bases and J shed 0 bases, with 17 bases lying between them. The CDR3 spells CASSWGRDTTSTDTQYF. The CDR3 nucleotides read TGCGCCAGCAGCTGGGGCCGGGACACAACTAGCACAGATACGCAGTATTTT. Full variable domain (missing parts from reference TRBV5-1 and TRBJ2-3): KAGVTQTPRYLIKTRGQQVTLSCSPISGHRSVSWYQQTPGQGLQFLFEYFSETQRNKGNFPGRFSGRQFSNSRSEMNVSTLELGDSALYLCASSWGRDTTSTDTQYFGPGTRLTVL.

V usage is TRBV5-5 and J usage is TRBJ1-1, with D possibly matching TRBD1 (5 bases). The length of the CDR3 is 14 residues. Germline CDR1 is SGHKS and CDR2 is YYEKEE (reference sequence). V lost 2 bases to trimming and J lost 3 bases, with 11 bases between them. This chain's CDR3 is CASSFRWGDTEAFF. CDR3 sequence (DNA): TGTGCCAGCAGCTTTCGATGGGGGGACACTGAAGCTTTCTTT.

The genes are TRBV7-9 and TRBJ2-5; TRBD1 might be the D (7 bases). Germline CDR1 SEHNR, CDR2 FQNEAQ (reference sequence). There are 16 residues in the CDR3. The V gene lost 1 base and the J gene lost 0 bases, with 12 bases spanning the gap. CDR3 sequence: CASSLEAGGYQETQYF. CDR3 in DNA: TGTGCCAGCAGCTTAGAGGCAGGGGGGTACCAAGAGACCCAGTACTTC.

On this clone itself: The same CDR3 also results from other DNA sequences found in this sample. The CDR3 nucleotides are TGTGCCATCAGTGAGGGGCTTTCTAACTATGGCTACACCTTC. Its protein product is CAISEGLSNYGYTF. V gene TRBV10-3 combines with J gene TRBJ1-2; D gene ambiguous. Trimming stripped 2 bases from V and 0 bases from J, with 7 bases between. Germline CDR1 is ENHRY and CDR2 is SYGVKD. This CDR3 is built from 14 residues.

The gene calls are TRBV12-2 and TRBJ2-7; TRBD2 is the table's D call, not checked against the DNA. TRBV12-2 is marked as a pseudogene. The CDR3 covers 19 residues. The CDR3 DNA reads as TGTGCAAGTCGCTTATTAGGGTCGCCTGGACTCCTAAATTCATACGAGCAGTACTTC. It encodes CASRLLGSPGLLNSYEQYF.

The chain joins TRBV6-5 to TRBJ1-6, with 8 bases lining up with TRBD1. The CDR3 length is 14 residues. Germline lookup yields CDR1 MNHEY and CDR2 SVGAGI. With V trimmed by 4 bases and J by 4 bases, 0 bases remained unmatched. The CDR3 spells CASSWTGYNSPLHF. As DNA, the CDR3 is TGTGCCAGCAGTTGGACAGGGTATAATTCACCCCTCCACTTT.

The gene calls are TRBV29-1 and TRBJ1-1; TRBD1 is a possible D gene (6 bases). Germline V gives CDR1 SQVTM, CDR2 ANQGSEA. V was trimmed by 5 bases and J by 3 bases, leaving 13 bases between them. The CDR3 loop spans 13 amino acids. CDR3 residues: CSVLWGRDTEAFF. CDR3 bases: TGCAGCGTTCTCTGGGGGCGCGACACTGAAGCTTTCTTT.

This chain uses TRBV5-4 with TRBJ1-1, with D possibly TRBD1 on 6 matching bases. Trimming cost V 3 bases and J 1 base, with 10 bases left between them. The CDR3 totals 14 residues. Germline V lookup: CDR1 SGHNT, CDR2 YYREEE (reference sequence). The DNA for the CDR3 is TGTGCCAGCAGCTGGACACAGGGGAACACTGAAGCTTTCTTT. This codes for CASSWTQGNTEAFF.

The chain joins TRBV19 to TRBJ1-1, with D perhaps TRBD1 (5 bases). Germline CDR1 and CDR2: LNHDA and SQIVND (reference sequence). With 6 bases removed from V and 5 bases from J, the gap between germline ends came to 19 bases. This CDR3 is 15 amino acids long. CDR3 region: CASSPIGRGGTEAFF. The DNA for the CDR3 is TGTGCCAGTAGCCCCATAGGGCGGGGGGGAACTGAAGCTTTCTTT.

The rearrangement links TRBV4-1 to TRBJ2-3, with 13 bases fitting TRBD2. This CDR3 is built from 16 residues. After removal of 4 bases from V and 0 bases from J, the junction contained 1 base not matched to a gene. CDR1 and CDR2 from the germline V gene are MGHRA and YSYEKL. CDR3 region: CASSLGLAGSTDTQYF. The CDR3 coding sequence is TGCGCCAGCAGCCTGGGACTAGCGGGGAGCACAGATACGCAGTATTTT.

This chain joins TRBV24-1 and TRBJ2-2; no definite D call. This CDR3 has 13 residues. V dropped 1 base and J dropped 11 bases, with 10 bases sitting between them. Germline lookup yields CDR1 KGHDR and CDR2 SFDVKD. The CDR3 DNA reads TGTGCCACCAGTGATTTCGCGTCTCCCGAGCTGTTTTTT. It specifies CATSDFASPELFF.

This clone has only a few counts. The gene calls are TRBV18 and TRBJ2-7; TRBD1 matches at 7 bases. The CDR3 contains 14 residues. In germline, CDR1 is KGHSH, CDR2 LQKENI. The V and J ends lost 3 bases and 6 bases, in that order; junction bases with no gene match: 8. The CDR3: CASSPGQLLGEQYF. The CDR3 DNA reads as TGTGCCAGCTCACCGGGACAGCTTTTAGGCGAGCAGTACTTC.

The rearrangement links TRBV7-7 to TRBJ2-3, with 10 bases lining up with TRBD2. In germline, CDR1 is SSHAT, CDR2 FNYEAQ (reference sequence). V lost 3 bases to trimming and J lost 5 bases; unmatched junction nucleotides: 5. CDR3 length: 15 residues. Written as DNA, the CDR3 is TGTGCCAGCAGCTTGAGCGGGGGGGCTGGAGATACGCAGTATTTT. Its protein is CASSLSGGAGDTQYF.

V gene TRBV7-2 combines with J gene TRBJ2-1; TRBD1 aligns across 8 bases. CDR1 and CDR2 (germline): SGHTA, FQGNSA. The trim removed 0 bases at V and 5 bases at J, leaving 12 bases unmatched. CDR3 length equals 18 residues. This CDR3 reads CASSLASWRQGIDNEQFF. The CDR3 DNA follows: TGTGCCAGCAGCTTAGCGAGTTGGAGACAGGGGATCGACAATGAGCAGTTCTTC. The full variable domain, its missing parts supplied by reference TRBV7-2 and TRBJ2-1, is GAGVSQSPSNKVTEKGKDVELRCDPISGHTALYWYRQSLGQGLEFLIYFQGNSAPDKSGLPSDRFSAERTGGSVSTLTIQRTQQEDSAVYLCASSLASWRQGIDNEQFFGPGTRLTVL.